This T cell receptor beta chain is drawn from a study of low-dose radiotherapy and immunotherapy resistance in tumors. Across the study: Members of Cohort 1 were treated with 0.5 Gy per fraction every 2 weeks. The prescribed total PTV dose was 6.5 Gy.

This clonotype was recorded at least ten times. Primers used for first-strand cDNA, a TRAV- and TRBV-specific set, covered both alpha and beta chains. PCR amplification of the TCRs was performed with Phusion for approximately 20 PCR cycles, and it relied on a constant-region primer together with a V-primer adapter. TCRdb reanalysed the reads using MiXCR and keeps one entry per CDR3 protein. The data show some 40,000 distinct CDR3 sequences, with 20% seen just once and 9.2% held by the top ten. Trimming left V 3 bases short and J 0 bases short, with 18 bases between. The CDR3 has 18 residues. The sample's time point: after trial treatment. Regarding treatment: LDRT plus nivolumab, ipilimumab, low-dose cyclophosphamide and aspirin (RACIN trial). Donors were treated with nivolumab, ipilimumab, aspirin, and low-dose cyclophosphamide and radiotherapy.

This clonotype originated in a female donor with ovarian cancer. Source: PBMCs, taken after low-dose radiotherapy plus immunotherapy. The V gene is TRBV23-1, the J gene TRBJ2-4; possibly TRBD1 for D (6 bases). TRBV23-1 is annotated as an ORF whose role is uncertain. CDR3 bases: TGCGCCAGCAGTCACCGCGCCGGGACACATCTAGCCAAAAACATTCAGTACTTC. Translation gives CASSHRAGTHLAKNIQYF.